One and the same sample provided the 20 T cell receptor beta chains below, sequenced in a study of T cells in Graves' hyperthyroidism and ophthalmopathy. TCR beta CDR3 region amplification was performed from RNA transcripts. The study used the HTBI primer set for a first-round RT-PCR of the TCR CDR3. One entry per CDR3 protein results from TCRdb running MiXCR on the multiplex PCR reads. The data show roughly 570,000 distinct CDR3 sequences, around 42% seen once. Sequenced: peripheral blood or thyroid tissue (not recorded which). These receptors all stem from a woman under 30 with Graves' hyperthyroidism.

J is TRBJ1-6 and V is TRBV20-1; D may be TRBD1 (5 bases). CDR1 is DFQATT, CDR2 SNEGSKA, per germline (reference sequence). Trimming pared 0 bases from V and 4 bases from J, leaving 22 bases between. The CDR3 has 19 residues. The CDR3 region has the DNA TGCAGTGCTAGAGATCGCTTGGGGGGTCCCGTGCGATATAATTCACCCCTCCACTTT. Encoded protein: CSARDRLGGPVRYNSPLHF.

This clonotype was counted many times. In DNA, the CDR3 is TGTGCCAGCAGCCCGGGGACCGTTGGAAACACCATATATTTT. This gives the protein CASSPGTVGNTIYF. V is TRBV7-9 and J is TRBJ1-3, with D tentatively TRBD1 (5 bases). The CDR3 covers 14 residues. V was shortened by 5 bases and J by 3 bases, with 11 bases between the two germline ends. Germline V gene lookup returns CDR1 SEHNR and CDR2 FQNEAQ (reference sequence).

This clonotype was seen many times. This sequence joins TRBV7-2 and TRBJ1-6, with D uncertain. The V gene lost 4 bases and the J gene lost 10 bases, with 14 bases spanning the gap. Germline values: CDR1 SGHTA, CDR2 FQGNSA. The CDR3 consists of 14 residues. As DNA, the CDR3 is TGTGCCAGCAGCTCCCGGGATGTACTCTCACCCCTCCACTTT. This translates into CASSSRDVLSPLHF.

With respect to this clonotype: Given a much more abundant clone one base away, this may be a read error. The CDR3 carries no conserved terminal phenylalanine or tryptophan, so it likely arises from a read error. The chain combines TRBV7-3 with TRBJ2-7; 9 bases agree with TRBD1. This CDR3 has 11 amino acids. The germline CDR1 and CDR2 sequences are SGHTA and FQGTGA. The CDR3 coding sequence is TGCACCTACGACAGGGGGTCCGAGCAGTACCTC. Encoded protein: CTYDRGSEQYL.

V is TRBV5-1 and J is TRBJ1-2; the D gene is possibly TRBD1 (6 bases). This CDR3 has 20 residues. The V gene's germline CDR1 is SGHRS and CDR2 YFSETQ. V lost 10 bases to trimming and J lost 0 bases, with 34 bases between them. The CDR3 DNA reads TGCGCCTGGTCGGGCAGGGCGAGCACCGACAGGAGCCGACCTAACTATGGCTACACCTTC. Translation gives CAWSGRASTDRSRPNYGYTF. Looking up the rest from reference TRBV5-1 and TRBJ1-2 gives the full variable domain: KAGVTQTPRYLIKTRGQQVTLSCSPISGHRSVSWYQQTPGQGLQFLFEYFSETQRNKGNFPGRFSGRQFSNSRSEMNVSTLELGDSALYLCAWSGRASTDRSRPNYGYTFGSGTRLTVV.

This clonotype turned up a few times. V usage is TRBV11-3 and J usage is TRBJ2-7, with D perhaps TRBD1 (5 bases). Germline CDR1 reads SGHNT; CDR2 reads YENEEA. CDR3 length: 14 residues. Between the trimmed V and J ends, which lost 5 bases and 0 bases, there was a span of 11 bases. CDR3 nucleotides: TGTGCCAGCAGCCCATACAGGAGCTCCTACGAGCAGTACTTC. Translated: CASSPYRSSYEQYF.

At least ten counts were recorded for this clonotype. The rearrangement joins TRBV19 to TRBJ1-1; no clear D gene. Trimming removed 8 bases at V and 5 bases at J, with 9 bases between. The length of the CDR3 is 11 residues. Germline V gives CDR1 LNHDA, CDR2 SQIVND (reference sequence). CDR3 region: CASLGGTEAFF. The CDR3 region has the DNA TGTGCCAGTCTGGGAGGGACTGAAGCTTTCTTT. Complete variable domain (other parts from reference TRBV19 and TRBJ1-1): DGGITQSPKYLFRKEGQNVTLSCEQNLNHDAMYWYRQDPGQGLRLIYYSQIVNDFQKGDIAEGYSVSREKKESFPLTVTSAQKNPTAFYLCASLGGTEAFFGQGTRLTVV.

This clonotype occurred many times. The chain has TRBV20-1 and TRBJ2-7; TRBD2 aligns across 11 bases. The trim removed 4 bases at V and 2 bases at J, leaving 7 bases unmatched. The V gene's germline CDR1 is DFQATT and CDR2 SNEGSKA (reference sequence). There are 15 residues in the CDR3. The CDR3 DNA follows: TGCAGTGCTACCGACAGACTAGCGGGACCCTACGAGCAGTACTTC. Translation: CSATDRLAGPYEQYF.

This chain connects TRBV6-5 to TRBJ2-7, with TRBD2 as a possible D gene (6 bases). This CDR3 spans 18 amino acids. Germline-derived CDR1 and CDR2 are MNHEY and SVGAGI. With 4 bases removed from V and 5 bases from J, the gap between germline ends came to 27 bases. The CDR3 protein is CASSFDFGWTFRRDEQYF. For the CDR3, the DNA is TGTGCCAGCAGTTTCGACTTTGGCTGGACTTTTCGGAGGGACGAGCAGTACTTC.

This clonotype showed up many times. V gene TRBV24-1 combines with J gene TRBJ2-7, with TRBD2 as a possible D gene (5 bases). CDR3 length: 17 amino acids. Trimming pared 3 bases from V and 3 bases from J, leaving 20 bases between. Germline CDR1 reads KGHDR; CDR2 reads SFDVKD. CDR3 coding DNA: TGTGCCACCAGTGATGCTAGCCCGGGCCAGGAACTCTACGAGCAGTACTTC. Protein: CATSDASPGQELYEQYF.

This clonotype was counted many times. The chain employs TRBV13 and TRBJ2-2; D gene unclear. Between the trimmed V and J ends, which lost 4 bases and 0 bases, there was a span of 12 bases. The length of the CDR3 is 16 residues. Germline V CDR1 and CDR2: PRHDT, FYEKMQ (reference sequence). CDR3 sequence (DNA): TGTGCCAGCAGCTCACCGCGCAAAGCGAACACCGGGGAGCTGTTTTTT. It codes for CASSSPRKANTGELFF.

This clonotype has at least ten counts. The chain uses TRBV6-5 and TRBJ1-1; D remains unclear. CDR1 and CDR2 from the germline V gene are MNHEY and SVGAGI. The CDR3 totals 14 residues. V was clipped by 4 bases and J by 0 bases, with 9 bases between them. The CDR3 spells CASSFEGMNTEAFF. The CDR3 coding sequence is TGTGCCAGCAGTTTCGAAGGAATGAACACTGAAGCTTTCTTT.

This clonotype has just one count. The chain links TRBV25-1 to TRBJ1-4, with TRBD1 as a possible D gene (5 bases). Germline loops: CDR1 MGHDK, CDR2 SYGVNS. The CDR3 is 13 amino acids. The CDR3 sequence: CARDLGGNEKLFF. In DNA, the CDR3 is TGTGCTAGAGATCTGGGGGGTAATGAAAAACTGTTTTTT.

Notes on this clonotype: One end of the junction fails to match germline, which may point to a read error. This chain links TRBV3-1 with TRBJ1-1; 8 bases match TRBD1. Per germline, CDR1 LGHDT and CDR2 YNNKEL (reference sequence). This CDR3 has 12 residues. The CDR3 region is CAAGGASTEACF. CDR3 nucleotide sequence: TGTGCCGCAGGGGGCGCGAGCACTGAAGCTTGCTTT.

This clonotype was detected only a few times. The chain couples TRBV4-1 to TRBJ1-1; the match to TRBD1 covers 8 bases. Germline-derived CDR1 and CDR2 are MGHRA and YSYEKL. This CDR3 contains 16 residues. V trimming: 5 bases; J trimming: 1 base; junction bases outside the gene matches: 9. CDR3 DNA: TGCGCCAGCAGCAGGACAGGGAGGGGAGGGAACACTGAAGCTTTCTTT. Its protein product is CASSRTGRGGNTEAFF.

The chain is built from TRBV2 and TRBJ2-7, with 7 bases aligning to TRBD2. The CDR3 has 15 amino acids. The V gene's germline CDR1 is SNHLY and CDR2 FYNNEI. V shed 4 bases and J 5 bases; nucleotides not matched to a gene: 11. CDR3 nucleotides: TGTGCCAGCAGTGGCACAGGCGGGAGAAGGAACGAGCAGTACTTC. As protein: CASSGTGGRRNEQYF.

This clonotype was seen at least ten times. The rearrangement joins TRBV7-2 to TRBJ1-2; 7 positions agree with TRBD1. In germline, CDR1 is SGHTA, CDR2 FQGNSA. Germline trimming cut 2 bases from V and 3 bases from J; bases unmatched to any gene: 3. The CDR3 is 14 amino acids. In DNA form, the CDR3 reads TGTGCCAGCAGCTTAAGGGACAGCTACTATGGCTACACCTTC. It yields the protein CASSLRDSYYGYTF.

This chain connects TRBV4-2 to TRBJ2-7; D perhaps matches TRBD1 (5 bases). From germline, CDR1 is LGHNA and CDR2 YNFKEQ. V was cut by 1 base and J by 2 bases, with 6 bases left in between. The CDR3 totals 13 residues. This CDR3 reads CASSQARAYEQYF. Here the CDR3 DNA reads TGTGCCAGCAGCCAAGCCAGGGCCTACGAGCAGTACTTC.

At least ten counts were recorded for this clonotype. The rearrangement links TRBV24-1 to TRBJ1-2, with D hard to call. V was clipped by 2 bases and J by 9 bases, with 15 bases between them. CDR3 size: 14 residues. Germline CDR1 is KGHDR and CDR2 is SFDVKD. CDR3 sequence reads: CATSDSWTHPSYTF. The CDR3 nucleotides read TGTGCCACCAGTGATTCGTGGACCCACCCCAGCTACACCTTC.

This chain joins TRBV19 and TRBJ1-1, with unresolved D. Germline CDR1 LNHDA, CDR2 SQIVND (reference sequence). The CDR3 extends over 15 amino acids. V lost 6 bases and J 5 bases, leaving 19 bases between the germline ends. CDR3 residues: CASSQTASGRTEAFF. The CDR3 DNA sequence: TGTGCCAGTAGCCAAACGGCTAGCGGGAGGACTGAAGCTTTCTTT.